This TCR beta chain was recovered during a study of shared clonotypes between healthy human individuals. Across the whole study: A couple of female and a few male donors aged 18 to 49 were enrolled. General study findings and limits: Measured sharing among donors was expected to vary with sequencing depth.

As for this clone: What it binds is unknown.

TCRdb's table, derived via immunoSEQ multiplex PCR, lists solely in-frame clones and lacks some. The sample has about 490,000 clones, around 85% seen once; the top ten hold about 12%. This sequence was found in a woman aged 40 to 50 in good health. Some clones in this sample may be carry-over from other donors' samples. The sample was PBMCs.

The CDR3, as DNA: TGTGCCAGCAGCTTGGGGGTAGCGTCGGGAGATACGCAGTATTTT. It specifies CASSLGVASGDTQYF. The chain combines TRBV5-4 with TRBJ2-3, with TRBD2 as a possible D gene (5 bases). V lost 0 bases, J lost 5 bases, and 13 bases lay in between. From germline, CDR1 is SGHNT and CDR2 YYREEE (reference sequence). CDR3 size: 15 residues.